The 28 T cell receptor beta chains below come from one sample, sequenced in a study of technical replicates of blood from a few donors. Sequencing used immunoSEQ multiplex PCR; TCRdb keeps in-frame clones, though not all of them. The sample has tens of thousands of clones, about 97% seen once. The specimen was T cells isolated from PBMCs. These receptors were obtained from a human donor in good health.

The genes are TRBV7-8 and TRBJ1-2, with a weak D call TRBD1 (6 bases). This CDR3 contains 14 residues. Trimming removed 3 bases from V and 0 bases from J, with 8 bases in between. Germline V gene lookup returns CDR1 SGHVS and CDR2 FQNEAQ. The CDR3 region is CASSLDSANYGYTF. The DNA of the CDR3 is TGTGCCAGCAGCTTGGACAGTGCTAACTATGGCTACACCTTC.

The chain joins TRBV9 to TRBJ2-7, with TRBD2 identical over 10 bases. This CDR3 is built from 15 residues. The germline V gene encodes CDR1 SGDLS and CDR2 YYNGEE. V shed 0 bases, J shed 7 bases, and the junction held 7 bases outside the gene matches. The CDR3 DNA reads TGTGCCAGCAGCGTAGAGGCTAGCGGGAGTTGGGAGCAGTACTTC. Its protein product is CASSVEASGSWEQYF.

V usage is TRBV6-1 and J usage is TRBJ2-3, with D maybe TRBD2 (6 bases). V was trimmed by 4 bases and J by 5 bases, leaving 16 bases between them. From germline, CDR1 is MNHNS and CDR2 SASEGT. The CDR3 totals 15 residues. This CDR3 is CASSGWSSVQDTQYF. CDR3 nucleotides: TGTGCCAGCAGTGGCTGGTCTAGCGTTCAAGATACGCAGTATTTT.

This clone was picked up one time. The V gene is TRBV7-9, the J gene TRBJ2-7; D is perhaps TRBD1 (6 bases). CDR1 SEHNR and CDR2 FQNEAQ come from the germline V gene (reference sequence). This CDR3 comprises 13 residues. V was pared by 5 bases and J by 6 bases, with 14 bases between. CDR3 sequence: CASSPSGASEQYF. CDR3 in DNA: TGTGCCAGCAGCCCCTCAGGGGCTTCCGAGCAGTACTTC.

V usage is TRBV29-1 and J usage is TRBJ2-7; possible D gene TRBD1, 6 bases. The CDR3 sequence is 15 residues long. V dropped 1 base and J dropped 1 base, with 14 bases sitting between them. Germline CDR1 reads SQVTM; CDR2 reads ANQGSEA. CDR3 in DNA: TGCAGCGTTGAAGCGCTAGGGACAAATTCCTACGAGCAGTACTTC. The encoded protein is CSVEALGTNSYEQYF.

The rearrangement uses TRBV27 and TRBJ2-5; D gene unclear. The germline V and J ends were trimmed by 5 bases and 4 bases, with 17 bases remaining between them. This CDR3 comprises 15 residues. Germline V gene lookup returns CDR1 MNHEY and CDR2 SMNVEV (reference sequence). CDR3 in amino acids: CASSHSVASGETQYF. The CDR3 coding sequence is TGTGCCAGCAGTCATTCAGTGGCCTCGGGAGAGACCCAGTACTTC.

The V gene is TRBV4-1, the J gene TRBJ2-1; unclear D gene. CDR1 and CDR2 (germline): MGHRA, YSYEKL. The CDR3 extends over 15 amino acids. V was pared by 3 bases and J by 4 bases, with 13 bases between. CDR3: CASSQSVGRYNEQFF. The CDR3 nucleotides read TGCGCCAGCAGCCAGAGCGTCGGCAGATACAATGAGCAGTTCTTC.

The chain links TRBV15 to TRBJ2-3; tentatively, D is TRBD2 (5 bases). Trimming removed 5 bases at V and 2 bases at J, with 8 bases between. The CDR3 spans 13 residues. Germline assignment: CDR1 LNHNV and CDR2 YYDKDF (reference sequence). CDR3 in DNA: TGTGCCACCAGCGGACTTAACACAGATACGCAGTATTTT. Encoded protein: CATSGLNTDTQYF.

This clone was seen only once. CDR3 nucleotides: TGTGCCAGCGGGAGACCTCTCTCAAGGGAGCAGTACTTC. This sequence encodes CASGRPLSREQYF. The rearrangement joins TRBV6-5 to TRBJ2-7; the D gene is possibly TRBD2 (5 bases). V was pared by 8 bases and J by 7 bases, with 18 bases between. Germline V gene sequence: CDR1 MNHEY, CDR2 SVGAGI. This CDR3 spans 13 amino acids.

The chain couples TRBV6-1 to TRBJ2-5; D perhaps matches TRBD1 (6 bases). The germline gives CDR1 MNHNS, CDR2 SASEGT. This CDR3 region has 12 residues. V was shortened by 2 bases and J by 5 bases, with 6 bases between the two germline ends. CDR3 sequence: CASSEQGETQYF. The CDR3 DNA is TGTGCCAGCAGTGAACAGGGGGAGACCCAGTACTTC.

This chain joins TRBV5-6 and TRBJ2-5, with 7 bases that match TRBD1. This CDR3 has 15 amino acids. Per the germline V gene, CDR1 is SGHDT and CDR2 is YYEEEE. The V gene end was trimmed by 5 bases and the J gene end by 0 bases; junction bases not matched to a gene: 7. The CDR3 loop is CASRYRTGDQETQYF. CDR3 nucleotide sequence: TGTGCCAGCAGATATCGGACAGGAGACCAAGAGACCCAGTACTTC. Filled out from reference TRBV5-6 and TRBJ2-5, the complete variable domain reads DAGVTQSPTHLIKTRGQQVTLRCSPKSGHDTVSWYQQALGQGPQFIFQYYEEEERQRGNFPDRFSGHQFPNYSSELNVNALLLGDSALYLCASRYRTGDQETQYFGPGTRLLVL.

The chain carries TRBV4-1 and TRBJ1-4; D unresolved. Deletions cut 1 base from V and 3 bases from J, with 9 bases between. The germline gives CDR1 MGHRA, CDR2 YSYEKL. This CDR3 has 15 residues. The CDR3 bases are TGCGCCAGCAGCCAAGTTGCAGGCCCTAATGAAAAACTGTTTTTT. Translating it yields CASSQVAGPNEKLFF.

In the case of this clone: One end of the junction does not line up with germline, which may come from a read error. The genes are TRBV28 and TRBJ1-2; 9 bases map to TRBD1. Germline CDR1 and CDR2: MDHEN and SYDVKM. This CDR3 has 13 amino acids. This CDR3 is CASSSTGGYGHTF. In DNA form, the CDR3 reads TGTGCCAGCAGTTCGACAGGGGGGTATGGCCACACCTTC.

DNA for the CDR3: TGTGCCAGCAGTTTCTCACCGGAGCTCTATGGCTACACCTTC. Protein product: CASSFSPELYGYTF. The chain has TRBV27 and TRBJ1-2; D is undetermined. Trimming removed 3 bases at V and 4 bases at J, with 12 bases between. This CDR3 region has 14 residues. Germline V gene data show CDR1 as MNHEY and CDR2 as SMNVEV (reference sequence).

The gene calls are TRBV4-1 and TRBJ2-1; D is possibly TRBD1 (5 bases). The CDR3 covers 14 residues. Germline CDR1 is MGHRA and CDR2 is YSYEKL. The V and J ends lost 1 base and 2 bases respectively, with 6 bases between them. The CDR3 reads CASSQAGTYNEQFF. DNA of the CDR3: TGCGCCAGCAGCCAAGCAGGGACCTACAATGAGCAGTTCTTC.

This chain joins TRBV5-6 and TRBJ1-4; 8 bases map to TRBD1. The germline V gene has CDR1 SGHDT and CDR2 YYEEEE. The CDR3 length is 14 residues. Losses at the gene ends were 5 bases for V and 5 bases for J; bases not matched to a gene: 5. In nucleotides, the CDR3 is TGTGCCAGCAGTCAGGACAGGGCGAATGAAAAACTGTTTTTT. This codes for CASSQDRANEKLFF.

The genes are TRBV18 and TRBJ2-7; 8 bases match TRBD1. This CDR3 has 14 amino acids. J lost 5 bases, V lost 2 bases, and 5 bases had no gene match. Germline values: CDR1 KGHSH, CDR2 LQKENI. The CDR3: CASSPWKTGDEQYF. CDR3 DNA sequence: TGTGCCAGCTCACCATGGAAGACAGGGGACGAGCAGTACTTC.

The gene calls are TRBV7-2 and TRBJ1-1; no clear D. From germline, CDR1 is SGHTA and CDR2 FQGNSA. V was cut by 5 bases and J by 2 bases, with 9 bases left in between. This CDR3 spans 13 amino acids. CDR3 coding DNA: TGTGCCAGCAGCCAGTTTAGCAACACTGAAGCTTTCTTT. Its protein product is CASSQFSNTEAFF.

The J gene is TRBJ2-3, the V gene TRBV6-4, with D perhaps TRBD2 (8 bases). V was pared by 11 bases and J by 3 bases, with 18 bases between. From germline, CDR1 is MRHNA and CDR2 SNTAGT. The CDR3 runs to 14 residues. The CDR3 DNA follows: TGTGCCTCGGGAGGGGGCATCGGTACAGATACGCAGTATTTT. Its translation is CASGGGIGTDTQYF.

J is TRBJ2-5 and V is TRBV27, with D possibly being TRBD2 (6 bases). Between the trimmed V and J ends, which lost 3 bases and 6 bases, there was a span of 17 bases. There are 15 residues in the CDR3. CDR1 is MNHEY, CDR2 SMNVEV, per germline (reference sequence). CDR3 residues: CASSFLWGDQKTQYF. In DNA, the CDR3 is TGTGCCAGCAGTTTCCTCTGGGGGGATCAGAAGACCCAGTACTTC.

This clone was observed a single time. The chain employs TRBV19 and TRBJ2-2; a weak D match, TRBD2 (5 bases). V gave up 6 bases and J gave up 4 bases, with 15 bases separating them. The CDR3 length is 15 residues. Germline-derived CDR1 and CDR2 are LNHDA and SQIVND (reference sequence). Here the CDR3 DNA reads TGTGCCAGTAGCCCATGGGTGGCGGGCACCGGGGAGCTGTTTTTT. Residues: CASSPWVAGTGELFF.

This clone was observed once. This chain joins TRBV4-3 and TRBJ1-1; no definite D call. Looked up from germline, CDR1 is LGHNA and CDR2 is YSLEER. CDR3 size: 15 residues. The V and J ends lost 4 bases and 1 base respectively, with 13 bases between them. Here the CDR3 reads CASSRLTLANTEAFF. The CDR3 DNA follows: TGCGCCAGCAGCCGCCTGACACTGGCGAACACTGAAGCTTTCTTT.

The gene calls are TRBV11-3 and TRBJ2-7; D unclear. Germline lookup yields CDR1 SGHNT and CDR2 YENEEA. The CDR3 is 14 amino acids. V was pared by 2 bases and J by 0 bases, with 8 bases between. CDR3 sequence: CASSLISLSYEQYF. CDR3 sequence (DNA): TGTGCCAGCAGCTTAATCTCCCTCTCCTACGAGCAGTACTTC.

The DNA of the CDR3 is TGCGCCAGCCTAGATAGCGGGGACACCTACAATGAGCAGTTCTTC. As protein: CASLDSGDTYNEQFF. V and J are TRBV5-1 and TRBJ2-1, with 8 bases that match TRBD2. The germline V gene has CDR1 SGHRS and CDR2 YFSETQ. The CDR3 loop spans 15 amino acids. V dropped 7 bases and J dropped 2; count of bases not matched to a gene: 8.

This sequence joins TRBV5-1 and TRBJ2-7; 10 positions agree with TRBD1. J lost 4 bases, V lost 3 bases, and 4 bases had no gene match. The length of the CDR3 is 14 residues. The V gene's germline CDR1 is SGHRS and CDR2 YFSETQ. The CDR3 protein is CASSSGQGRYEQYF. The CDR3 DNA follows: TGCGCCAGCAGCTCGGGACAGGGGAGGTACGAGCAGTACTTC.

J is TRBJ2-2 and V is TRBV5-6; 13 nucleotides align to TRBD2. The CDR3 loop spans 19 amino acids. Trimming cost V 4 bases and J 2 bases; bases outside gene matches: 11. From germline, CDR1 is SGHDT and CDR2 YYEEEE. The CDR3 DNA reads as TGTGCCAGCAGCCCGAGGAACCCGGGACTAGCGGGAAACACCGGGGAGCTGTTTTTT. As protein: CASSPRNPGLAGNTGELFF. The full variable domain, with the rest looked up from reference TRBV5-6 and TRBJ2-2, is DAGVTQSPTHLIKTRGQQVTLRCSPKSGHDTVSWYQQALGQGPQFIFQYYEEEERQRGNFPDRFSGHQFPNYSSELNVNALLLGDSALYLCASSPRNPGLAGNTGELFFGEGSRLTVL.

The V and J genes are TRBV30 and TRBJ2-1, with TRBD2 matching over 12 bases. V trimming: 2 bases; J trimming: 8 bases; junction bases outside the gene matches: 10. The CDR3 contains 16 residues. From germline, CDR1 is GTSNPN and CDR2 SVGIG (reference sequence). The DNA of the CDR3 is TGTGCCTGGAGTCAGTCTAGCGGGAGGGTCTCGGATGAGCAGTTCTTC. Amino acid sequence: CAWSQSSGRVSDEQFF.

V is TRBV11-3 and J is TRBJ2-3; a possible D gene is TRBD1 (5 bases). The CDR3 is 15 amino acids. Germline CDR1 is SGHNT and CDR2 is YENEEA. V shed 6 bases and J shed 6 bases, with 19 bases lying between them. CDR3 nucleotides: TGTGCCAGCAGTCATCGATCAGGGATTGCGGATACGCAGTATTTT. Translation: CASSHRSGIADTQYF.